Sequencing of this TCR beta chain was carried out in a study of CD8 T cells in Susac syndrome. The study, taken as a whole, reports: The study conceded that relatively few individuals underwent its TCR sequencing and HLA analysis.

V dropped 5 bases and J dropped 3 bases, with 13 bases sitting between them. Germline CDR1 and CDR2: MDHEN and SYDVKM. This CDR3 spans 15 amino acids. Sequencing of TCR beta was performed on blood CD8+ and CD4+ T cells. TEMRA cells were FACS-enriched, unlike CD8+ and CD4+ T cells, which were negatively isolated. A quantity of about 0.5 to 1 ug RNA underwent reverse transcription using random hexamers. By means of immunoSEQ multiplex PCR, TCR beta CDR3 spanning 54 Vbeta and 13 Jbeta underwent amplification. Using its own MiXCR run on the immunoSEQ multiplex PCR reads, TCRdb lists one record per CDR3 protein. The sample has 130,000 to 150,000 distinct CDR3 sequences; roughly 94% are singletons. Regarding this clonotype: Its antigen is unknown.

The sequencing input was CD4+ T cells from PBMCs. The source is a human donor in good health. The genes are TRBV28 and TRBJ2-2, with unresolved D. This CDR3 reads CASSPSFPDTGELFF. The CDR3 nucleotides read TGTGCCAGCAGTCCCTCCTTCCCGGACACCGGGGAGCTGTTTTTT.